Listed here is a single TCR beta chain. There is no known antigen for this receptor. It has no much larger one-base neighbor in the sample; base qualities were not kept. The germline V end is reduced by 0 bases and the J end by 3 bases; junction bases left unmatched: 7. CDR1 and CDR2 are drawn from the germline V gene: KGHSH, LQKENI. The CDR3 spans 16 residues, from the cysteine through the phenylalanine. Only CDR3 DNA is held: 48 bases, read in frame from base 1. This entry is derived from a study of identical twins (dated by TCRdb to about 2016). As for the study more broadly: To test whether fetal clonotypes persist, the study used deep sequencing on TCR alpha and beta repertoires from monozygotic twins, unrelated adults of various ages, and cord blood. To rule out contamination, replicate twin experiments were performed at different times with different library preparation protocols. Summary of the overall study and its limitations: Fewer insertions were carried by abundant cord blood beta clonotypes, a similar but weaker trend appeared in young adult naive repertoires, and no such trend appeared in memory repertoires. A weaker excess of twin sharing was found in beta out-of-frame sequences because the signal-to-noise ratio was lowered by fewer shared sequences. Compared with coincidental sharing between unrelated individuals, out-of-frame TCR alpha sequences shared between twins showed an excess of sequences with low generation probability. Zero-insertion analyses could be partly confounded by invariant T cells such as MAIT and iNKT, though diverse VJ usage argued against such confounding for most clonotypes. Because the same donors could not be followed over many years, conclusions were based on cross-sectional statistical analysis. In monozygotic twins, recombination models systematically underestimated out-of-frame TCR alpha sharing, but the models matched the sharing seen between unrelated individuals.

The library was built by means of 5' RACE. Data came from an Illumina HiSeq 2000. A universal primer binding site was added through template switching, and the final cDNA carried a unique molecular identifier so that TCR cDNA molecules could be counted accurately. Specific primers in the conserved constant-segment region were used to synthesize first-strand cDNA for the TCR alpha and beta chains. To control for contamination, every cDNA library was double barcoded, receiving both a SMART-Mk sample barcode and Illumina barcodes. TruSeq adapter sequences, together with Illumina sample barcodes, were added in two successive PCR steps. TCR alpha and beta cDNA libraries were sequenced on the Illumina HiSeq platform with custom primers. For the original study's pipeline: Unique molecular identifiers were extracted from raw reads with MiGEC, and CDR3 positions were determined with MiXCR. For each individual, recombination models were inferred using an EM algorithm with the repgenHMM and IGoR tools. The analysis of shared clonotypes was done with the tcR package in R, with sharing normalized by the product of cloneset sizes. To study raw recombination free of thymic and clonal selection effects, out-of-frame nonproductive sequences were analyzed. Starting from the raw public reads, TCRdb applied fastp trimming at Q25, assembled clones with MiXCR and retained in-frame beta chains. Identical CDR3 proteins give one entry, which carries the most common genes and DNA. In this record, the V and J calls reflect TCRdb's handling and not the investigators' own analysis. This sample comprises 400,000 to 500,000 distinct CDR3 sequences, roughly an eighth of them detected only once. The ten largest clonotypes hold about 0.97% of the sample.

All donors were healthy Caucasians. The twin cohort comprised three pairs of female monozygotic twins, all aged roughly 18 to 29 years. Positive isolation kits from Invitrogen were used to isolate the CD4+ and CD8+ T cell populations. The sample also formed part of further work on yellow fever vaccine responses in identical twins. The second source states: The authors reported that the T cell response to vaccination in identical twins appeared partly convergent and partly personalized. The study precisely tracked vaccine-responding T cell clones in identical twins.

The receptor was isolated from a woman between 18 and 29 years old in good health. The specimen sequenced was CD4+ T cells sorted from blood. The rearranged segments are TRBV18 and TRBJ2-7; the junction holds 8 bases that match TRBD2. The DNA sequence is TGTGCCAGCTCACCACCAAAGGGACTAGTTGGCTACGAGCAGTACTTC. Its translation reads: CASSPPKGLVGYEQYF. The CDR3, completed at both ends by the reference TRBV18 and TRBJ2-7 genes, gives the full variable domain NAGVMQNPRHLVRRRGQEARLRCSPMKGHSHVYWYRQLPEEGLKFMVYLQKENIIDESGMPKERFSAEFPKEGPSILRIQQVVRGDSAAYFCASSPPKGLVGYEQYFGPGTRLTVT.